Shown below are 16 T cell receptor beta chains from a single sample sequenced in a study of OX40 agonist ivuxolimab in advanced cancers. Profiling relied on immunoSEQ multiplex PCR, and the TCRdb table lists in-frame clones only, not all of them. The sample carries tens of thousands of clones, 88% recorded once. The input for sequencing was CD4+ or CD8+ T cells sorted from blood, taken in a trial of the OX40 agonist ivuxolimab. The receptors here all came from an adult with an advanced solid tumor such as melanoma, head and neck, liver or kidney cancer.

The rearrangement joins TRBV27 to TRBJ1-2; the D gene is possibly TRBD1 (6 bases). The CDR3 covers 17 residues. CDR1 MNHEY and CDR2 SMNVEV come from the germline V gene (reference sequence). The V and J ends lost 5 bases and 7 bases respectively, with 26 bases between them. The CDR3 DNA follows: TGTGCCAGCAGTCCCCACCCCAGGGGCGCGTTGACGGGTGGCTACACCTTC. Its translation is CASSPHPRGALTGGYTF.

The V and J genes are TRBV6-1 and TRBJ1-2; D is uncertain. The V and J ends lost 4 bases and 3 bases respectively, with 3 bases between them. The germline V gene has CDR1 MNHNS and CDR2 SASEGT. This CDR3 comprises 11 residues. CDR3 nucleotide sequence: TGTGCCAGCAGTGGAGACTATGGCTACACCTTC. This gives the protein CASSGDYGYTF.

J is TRBJ1-1 and V is TRBV6-4; possible D gene TRBD1, 5 bases. Germline loops: CDR1 MRHNA, CDR2 SNTAGT. Trimming stripped 4 bases from V and 2 bases from J, with 17 bases between. There are 16 residues in the CDR3. CDR3 nucleotides: TGTGCCAGCAGTGTCCTGAGGACATCATTAAACACTGAAGCTTTCTTT. Translation gives CASSVLRTSLNTEAFF.

CDR3 coding DNA: TGCGCCAGCAGCCATCCCCAATCGAGGGGCTACACCTTC. It specifies CASSHPQSRGYTF. The chain links TRBV4-3 to TRBJ1-2; D is undetermined. The V gene's germline CDR1 is LGHNA and CDR2 YSLEER. The CDR3 loop spans 13 amino acids. V lost 3 bases and J lost 8, with 13 bases in between.

This rearrangement joins TRBV6-1 to TRBJ1-1, with TRBD1 matching 9 bases. This CDR3 is built from 13 residues. CDR1 MNHNS and CDR2 SASEGT come from the germline V gene. The V and J ends lost 8 bases and 4 bases, in that order; junction bases with no gene match: 5. CDR3: CASCTGGFTEAFF. CDR3 sequence (DNA): TGTGCCAGCTGCACAGGGGGCTTCACTGAAGCTTTCTTT.

The chain uses TRBV10-1 and TRBJ2-5; TRBD1 might be the D (6 bases). The CDR3 consists of 13 residues. V was shortened by 0 bases and J by 6 bases, with 8 bases between the two germline ends. Germline CDR1 is WNHNN and CDR2 is SYGVQD (reference sequence). This chain's CDR3 is CASSESRGQTQYF. The CDR3 coding sequence is TGCGCCAGCAGTGAGTCCAGGGGTCAGACCCAGTACTTC.

The rearrangement links TRBV29-1 to TRBJ2-1; TRBD2 is a possible D gene (5 bases). The CDR3 extends over 12 amino acids. CDR1 and CDR2 from the germline V gene are SQVTM and ANQGSEA. V lost 6 bases and J 3 bases, leaving 9 bases between the germline ends. The CDR3 DNA is TGCAGCGTGAACCGGGACTACAATGAGCAGTTCTTC. Translated, it gives CSVNRDYNEQFF.

CDR3 protein: CASRRHTGDSGNTIYF. The DNA for the CDR3 is TGTGCCAGCAGACGACATACAGGGGACTCTGGAAACACCATATATTTT. This rearrangement joins TRBV2 to TRBJ1-3; 7 nucleotides match TRBD1. CDR3 size: 16 residues. CDR1 SNHLY and CDR2 FYNNEI come from the germline V gene. With V trimmed by 6 bases and J by 0 bases, 8 bases remained unmatched.

This clone has a handful of counts. This chain links TRBV5-1 with TRBJ2-1; TRBD2 aligns across 9 bases. The CDR3 has 15 residues. V gave up 5 bases and J gave up 5 bases; unmatched junction bases: 8. Germline V gene data show CDR1 as SGHRS and CDR2 as YFSETQ. The CDR3 loop is CASRAQAGGNNEQFF. CDR3 DNA sequence: TGCGCCAGCAGGGCCCAAGCGGGAGGAAACAATGAGCAGTTCTTC.

The chain carries TRBV30 and TRBJ2-7; TRBD2 matches 7 bases. This CDR3 spans 14 amino acids. CDR1 and CDR2 from the germline V gene are GTSNPN and SVGIG (reference sequence). Losses at the gene ends were 3 bases for V and 5 bases for J; bases not matched to a gene: 10. CDR3 amino acids: CAWRKRSGRDEQYF. The CDR3 DNA is TGTGCCTGGAGGAAGCGTAGCGGGCGGGACGAGCAGTACTTC.

This chain uses TRBV10-3 with TRBJ2-3; TRBD1 matches 7 bases. The germline V gene has CDR1 ENHRY and CDR2 SYGVKD. The CDR3 is made up of 17 amino acids. Losses at the gene ends were 7 bases for V and 5 bases for J; bases not matched to a gene: 18. CDR3 region: CAITEWVGQGERDTQYF. In DNA form, the CDR3 reads TGTGCCATCACCGAGTGGGTCGGGCAGGGGGAAAGAGATACGCAGTATTTT.

The V and J genes are TRBV28 and TRBJ1-3, with D maybe TRBD1 (6 bases). V was cut by 6 bases and J by 3 bases, with 12 bases left in between. Germline-derived CDR1 and CDR2 are MDHEN and SYDVKM. The CDR3 sequence is 14 residues long. CDR3 in DNA: TGTGCCAGCAGACCGGGGGGGCTTGGAAACACCATATATTTT. This translates into CASRPGGLGNTIYF.

The V and J genes are TRBV25-1 and TRBJ2-7; possible D gene TRBD1, 6 bases. V lost 1 base to trimming and J lost 7 bases, with 17 bases between them. This CDR3 region has 15 residues. Germline CDR1 is MGHDK and CDR2 is SYGVNS. CDR3 protein: CASSEFWDTAREQYF. For the CDR3, the DNA is TGTGCCAGCAGTGAATTTTGGGACACCGCTCGTGAGCAGTACTTC.

This chain links TRBV18 with TRBJ2-3, with TRBD2 identical over 7 bases. V shed 5 bases and J 2 bases; nucleotides not matched to a gene: 4. Germline V CDR1 and CDR2: KGHSH, LQKENI. This CDR3 is built from 14 residues. The CDR3 DNA reads as TGTGCCAGCTCATCAGCGGGGCACACAGATACGCAGTATTTT. Translated, it gives CASSSAGHTDTQYF.

V is TRBV5-4 and J is TRBJ2-2; the match to TRBD2 covers 14 bases. Germline V gene data show CDR1 as SGHNT and CDR2 as YYREEE (reference sequence). The V and J ends lost 5 bases and 1 base, in that order; junction bases with no gene match: 4. This CDR3 is built from 17 residues. CDR3 coding DNA: TGTGCCAGCAGACCAGGACTAGCGGGAGGGAACACCGGGGAGCTGTTTTTT. It specifies CASRPGLAGGNTGELFF. The full variable domain, its missing parts supplied by reference TRBV5-4 and TRBJ2-2, is ETGVTQSPTHLIKTRGQQVTLRCSSQSGHNTVSWYQQALGQGPQFIFQYYREEENGRGNFPPRFSGLQFPNYSSELNVNALELDDSALYLCASRPGLAGGNTGELFFGEGSRLTVL.

The chain is built from TRBV7-9 and TRBJ2-7, with 7 nucleotides matching TRBD1. V trimming: 5 bases; J trimming: 1 base; junction bases outside the gene matches: 5. Germline CDR1 and CDR2: SEHNR and FQNEAQ (reference sequence). This CDR3 spans 14 amino acids. The CDR3 protein is CASSPGQPSYEQYF. The CDR3 nucleotides read TGTGCCAGCAGCCCGGGACAGCCATCCTACGAGCAGTACTTC.